The rows below give T cell receptor beta chains drawn from one sample of a study of T cell responses to AZD1222 COVID-19 vaccine. The assay was immunoSEQ multiplex PCR, and TCRdb's table has in-frame clones only and misses some. The top ten hold around 3% of the sample, which has roughly 140,000 clones, approximately 90% seen once. This specimen was peripheral blood, taken 28 days after the second AZD1222 dose. The receptors stem from an adult who received the AZD1222 COVID-19 vaccine. The CDR3 runs from the conserved cysteine through the conserved F or W. Each record gives: D gene, J gene, V gene, clone size, CDR3 DNA, CDR3 protein. A D gene is named only where the DNA matches it firmly. A clone size is listed for some rows: how often the clone was seen (once, few, many), or a class if it is expanded.

d_gene: NA
j_gene: TRBJ1-2
v_gene: TRBV27
abundance: NA
CDR3nt: TGTGCCAGCAGTTTACGGATGCTGGATGGCTACACCTTC
CDR3aa: CASSLRMLDGYTF

d_gene: NA
j_gene: TRBJ2-3
v_gene: TRBV7-9
abundance: NA
CDR3nt: TGTGCCAGCAGCCCTCAGGGAGGGGGAGCAGATACGCAGTATTTT
CDR3aa: CASSPQGGGADTQYF

d_gene: NA
j_gene: TRBJ2-6
v_gene: TRBV5-4
abundance: NA
CDR3nt: TGTGCCAGCAGCTTAAATGGGATTGGGGCCAACGTCCTGACTTTC
CDR3aa: CASSLNGIGANVLTF

d_gene: TRBD1
j_gene: TRBJ1-2
v_gene: TRBV19
abundance: NA
CDR3nt: TGTGCCAGTAGTGTGGGACAGGCCCTTCGCTATGGCTACACCTTC
CDR3aa: CASSVGQALRYGYTF

d_gene: TRBD2
j_gene: TRBJ2-1
v_gene: TRBV5-1
abundance: NA
CDR3nt: TGCGCCAGCAGCTTGGGCCTGGGACTAGCGGGGGACAATGAGCAGTTCTTC
CDR3aa: CASSLGLGLAGDNEQFF

d_gene: TRBD2
j_gene: TRBJ2-2
v_gene: TRBV5-6
abundance: NA
CDR3nt: TGTGCCAGCAGCTTGATGGCGGGGGGGCGGACCGGGGAGCTGTTTTTT
CDR3aa: CASSLMAGGRTGELFF

d_gene: NA
j_gene: TRBJ1-2
v_gene: TRBV7-9
abundance: once
CDR3nt: TGTGCCAGCAGCTCGACCCTACATGGCTACACCTTC
CDR3aa: CASSSTLHGYTF

d_gene: NA
j_gene: TRBJ2-5
v_gene: TRBV3-1/TRBV3-2
abundance: NA
CDR3nt: TGTGCCAGCAGCCAAAGGTCCCCGTACCAAGAGACCCAGTACTTC
CDR3aa: CASSQRSPYQETQYF

d_gene: NA
j_gene: TRBJ2-7
v_gene: TRBV7-2
abundance: few
CDR3nt: TGTGCCAGCTCCGGGACGGCAAGCTCCTACGAGCAGTACTTC
CDR3aa: CASSGTASSYEQYF

d_gene: NA
j_gene: TRBJ1-4
v_gene: TRBV29-1
abundance: NA
CDR3nt: TGCAGCTTTAAAGAGAATGAAAAACTGTTTTTT
CDR3aa: CSFKENEKLFF

d_gene: TRBD1
j_gene: TRBJ1-3
v_gene: TRBV28
abundance: NA
CDR3nt: TGTGCCAGCAGTTCCCCGGGGGGACAGGGTGGAAACACCATATATTTT
CDR3aa: CASSSPGGQGGNTIYF

d_gene: NA
j_gene: TRBJ2-5
v_gene: TRBV18
abundance: NA
CDR3nt: TGTGCCAGCTCGCCCCAAGAGACCCAGTACTTC
CDR3aa: CASSPQETQYF

d_gene: NA
j_gene: TRBJ2-7
v_gene: TRBV11-2
abundance: NA
CDR3nt: TGTGCCAGCAGCCGGAGGGGCTCCTACGAGCAGTACTTC
CDR3aa: CASSRRGSYEQYF

d_gene: NA
j_gene: TRBJ1-1
v_gene: TRBV11-2
abundance: NA
CDR3nt: TGTGCCAGCAGCTTAGGACAGATCGCTGAAGCTTTCTTT
CDR3aa: CASSLGQIAEAFF

d_gene: NA
j_gene: TRBJ1-1
v_gene: TRBV28
abundance: NA
CDR3nt: TGTGCCAGCAGTTTGGGCAGTCGGGTAGCTTTCTTT
CDR3aa: CASSLGSRVAFF

d_gene: TRBD2
j_gene: TRBJ2-7
v_gene: TRBV19
abundance: NA
CDR3nt: TGTGCCAGTAGTACACCCCGCGGGGGGCGTCTTTACGAGCAGTACTTC
CDR3aa: CASSTPRGGRLYEQYF

d_gene: NA
j_gene: TRBJ2-1
v_gene: TRBV2
abundance: once
CDR3nt: TGTGCCAGCAGTCCCGGGACGCAGCAGTTCTTC
CDR3aa: CASSPGTQQFF

d_gene: NA
j_gene: TRBJ2-7
v_gene: TRBV7-9
abundance: NA
CDR3nt: TGTGCCAGCAGCTTAGAGGTAGGCGAGCAGTACTTC
CDR3aa: CASSLEVGEQYF

d_gene: NA
j_gene: TRBJ1-1
v_gene: TRBV5-1
abundance: NA
CDR3nt: TGCGCCAGCTTCGGGGGCCGGGGAGTGAACACTGAAGCTTTCTTT
CDR3aa: CASFGGRGVNTEAFF

d_gene: NA
j_gene: TRBJ1-5
v_gene: TRBV6-2/TRBV6-3
abundance: NA
CDR3nt: TGTGCCAGCAGTTCCCGGACGCCGAATCAGCCCCAGCATTTT
CDR3aa: CASSSRTPNQPQHF

d_gene: TRBD1
j_gene: TRBJ1-5
v_gene: TRBV10-2
abundance: few
CDR3nt: TGCGCCAGTGGGACAGCCGTTAGCAATCAGCCCCAGCATTTT
CDR3aa: CASGTAVSNQPQHF

d_gene: NA
j_gene: TRBJ2-1
v_gene: TRBV6-5
abundance: NA
CDR3nt: TGTGCCAGCAGTTACGGGAAGCTCGGCAGGGACAATGAGCAGTTCTTC
CDR3aa: CASSYGKLGRDNEQFF

d_gene: NA
j_gene: TRBJ1-1
v_gene: TRBV18
abundance: NA
CDR3nt: TGTGCCAGCTCACCGCGCGGGGGCACTGAAGCTTTCTTT
CDR3aa: CASSPRGGTEAFF

d_gene: TRBD1
j_gene: TRBJ1-5
v_gene: TRBV4-1
abundance: NA
CDR3nt: TGCGCCAGCAGCCAAGATGCCTCCGGGACAGGCCGTTGGCCCCAGCATTTT
CDR3aa: CASSQDASGTGRWPQHF

d_gene: NA
j_gene: TRBJ2-7
v_gene: TRBV20-1
abundance: NA
CDR3nt: TGCAGTGCTAGTCCCAGATCGGACGACGAGCAGTACTTC
CDR3aa: CSASPRSDDEQYF

d_gene: NA
j_gene: TRBJ2-7
v_gene: TRBV4-3
abundance: NA
CDR3nt: TGCGCCAGCAGCCAAGATCTGACAGCGCCGTTGGCCAACGAGCAGTACTTC
CDR3aa: CASSQDLTAPLANEQYF

d_gene: NA
j_gene: TRBJ2-5
v_gene: TRBV5-6
abundance: NA
CDR3nt: TGTGCCAGCAGCTTGTTCGGGACATCAGGGCAAGAGACCCAGTACTTC
CDR3aa: CASSLFGTSGQETQYF

d_gene: NA
j_gene: TRBJ2-7
v_gene: TRBV27
abundance: NA
CDR3nt: TGTGCCAGCAGTTTAAGCCCGATGACAACCTACGAGCAGTACTTC
CDR3aa: CASSLSPMTTYEQYF

d_gene: TRBD2
j_gene: TRBJ2-3
v_gene: TRBV5-1
abundance: NA
CDR3nt: TGCGCCAGCAGACGACTAGGAGGTAGCGGGGCAGCAGATACGCAGTATTTT
CDR3aa: CASRRLGGSGAADTQYF

d_gene: NA
j_gene: TRBJ1-2
v_gene: TRBV7-2
abundance: few
CDR3nt: TGTGCCAGCAGCTTAGATCCAGGGCGAGGCTACACCTTC
CDR3aa: CASSLDPGRGYTF

d_gene: NA
j_gene: TRBJ2-1
v_gene: TRBV4-3
abundance: NA
CDR3nt: TGCGCCAGCAGCCAAGAACAGGGCAGTGAGCAGTTCTTC
CDR3aa: CASSQEQGSEQFF

d_gene: TRBD1
j_gene: TRBJ1-4
v_gene: TRBV28
abundance: NA
CDR3nt: TGTGCCAGCAGCCGCAGACAGGGGGCGTTGAAACTGTTTTTT
CDR3aa: CASSRRQGALKLFF

d_gene: NA
j_gene: TRBJ2-7
v_gene: TRBV6-5
abundance: NA
CDR3nt: TGTGCCAGCATGACAGTCGGCGGATACGAGCAGTACTTC
CDR3aa: CASMTVGGYEQYF

d_gene: NA
j_gene: TRBJ2-7
v_gene: TRBV27
abundance: NA
CDR3nt: TGTGCCAGCTCCCTCGGAGGCGGGGCCTACGAGCAGTACTTC
CDR3aa: CASSLGGGAYEQYF

d_gene: NA
j_gene: TRBJ2-3
v_gene: TRBV24-1
abundance: NA
CDR3nt: TGTGCCACCAGTGATTTCCCGGGGGCGACAGATACGCAGTATTTT
CDR3aa: CATSDFPGATDTQYF

d_gene: TRBD1
j_gene: TRBJ1-2
v_gene: TRBV7-8
abundance: NA
CDR3nt: TGTGCCAGCAGCCTCCGGGACAGGGGTGTGGAAGGCTACACCTTC
CDR3aa: CASSLRDRGVEGYTF

d_gene: TRBD1
j_gene: TRBJ1-1
v_gene: TRBV27
abundance: NA
CDR3nt: TGTGCCAGCAGGCTGCAGGGGGAACCCGAAGCTTTCTTT
CDR3aa: CASRLQGEPEAFF

d_gene: NA
j_gene: TRBJ1-1
v_gene: TRBV27
abundance: NA
CDR3nt: TGTGCCAGCAGTTTTGGCACTGAAGCTTTCTTT
CDR3aa: CASSFGTEAFF

d_gene: NA
j_gene: TRBJ1-2
v_gene: TRBV7-9
abundance: NA
CDR3nt: TGTGCCAGCAGTCGCCTCCGGTCGGAGGACGGCTACACCTTC
CDR3aa: CASSRLRSEDGYTF

d_gene: NA
j_gene: TRBJ2-7
v_gene: TRBV11-2
abundance: NA
CDR3nt: TGTGCCAGCAGCTTCTTACACATGGGCGTGAGCTCCTACGAGCAGTACTTC
CDR3aa: CASSFLHMGVSSYEQYF

d_gene: TRBD2
j_gene: TRBJ2-7
v_gene: TRBV11-2
abundance: NA
CDR3nt: TGTGCCAGCAGCGCCAGTTCGGGCGGGAGGCGGTACGAGCAGTACTTC
CDR3aa: CASSASSGGRRYEQYF

d_gene: NA
j_gene: TRBJ1-3
v_gene: TRBV5-6
abundance: once
CDR3nt: TGTGCCAGCAGCTTGGCGGACTACTCTGGAAACACCATATATTTT
CDR3aa: CASSLADYSGNTIYF

d_gene: NA
j_gene: TRBJ1-1
v_gene: TRBV5-1
abundance: NA
CDR3nt: TGCGCCAGCAGCAAGGGGACGGAACACACTGAAGCTTTCTTT
CDR3aa: CASSKGTEHTEAFF

d_gene: NA
j_gene: TRBJ1-1
v_gene: TRBV6-5
abundance: NA
CDR3nt: TGTGCCAGCAGTTGGTCGGGCACTGAAGCTTTCTTT
CDR3aa: CASSWSGTEAFF

d_gene: NA
j_gene: TRBJ2-7
v_gene: TRBV27
abundance: NA
CDR3nt: TGTGCCAGTTCCAGGTTGACTGGAACCTACGAGCAGTACTTC
CDR3aa: CASSRLTGTYEQYF

d_gene: NA
j_gene: TRBJ2-5
v_gene: TRBV7-2
abundance: NA
CDR3nt: TGTGCCAGCAGCTTAGGTCAGATGGAGACCCAGTACTTC
CDR3aa: CASSLGQMETQYF

d_gene: NA
j_gene: TRBJ2-6
v_gene: TRBV6-5
abundance: NA
CDR3nt: TGTGCCAGCAGTAGGAACTCTGGGGCCAACGTCCTGACTTTC
CDR3aa: CASSRNSGANVLTF

d_gene: NA
j_gene: TRBJ1-2
v_gene: TRBV29-1
abundance: NA
CDR3nt: TGCAGCGTTGGAATCCTGGATGGCTACACCTTC
CDR3aa: CSVGILDGYTF

d_gene: NA
j_gene: TRBJ2-2
v_gene: TRBV6-2/TRBV6-3
abundance: NA
CDR3nt: TGTGCCAGCAGTTACCAACCTACAGCATCTCGCACCGGGGAGCTGTTTTTT
CDR3aa: CASSYQPTASRTGELFF

d_gene: TRBD2
j_gene: TRBJ2-1
v_gene: TRBV7-9
abundance: NA
CDR3nt: TGTGCCAGCAGCCCCCGCTGGGCGGGAGGTGACAATGAGCAGTTCTTC
CDR3aa: CASSPRWAGGDNEQFF

d_gene: NA
j_gene: TRBJ2-7
v_gene: TRBV24-1
abundance: NA
CDR3nt: TGTGCCACCCACTACGAGCAGTACTTC
CDR3aa: CATHYEQYF

d_gene: TRBD2
j_gene: TRBJ2-7
v_gene: TRBV11-2
abundance: NA
CDR3nt: TGTGCCAGCAGCTGGACTAGCGGGGGGGCCGAGCAGTACTTC
CDR3aa: CASSWTSGGAEQYF

d_gene: TRBD1
j_gene: TRBJ1-1
v_gene: TRBV18
abundance: NA
CDR3nt: TGTGCCAGCTCACCTCGGGACAGAACCCCTGAAGCTTTCTTT
CDR3aa: CASSPRDRTPEAFF

d_gene: NA
j_gene: TRBJ2-7
v_gene: TRBV7-6
abundance: NA
CDR3nt: TGTGCCAGCAGCTTATCAGACCAAAAGCAGTACTTC
CDR3aa: CASSLSDQKQYF

d_gene: TRBD1
j_gene: TRBJ2-1
v_gene: TRBV9
abundance: NA
CDR3nt: TGTGCCAGCAGCGTAGCTAGGACAGGGAACGATGAGCAGTTCTTC
CDR3aa: CASSVARTGNDEQFF

d_gene: NA
j_gene: TRBJ1-4
v_gene: TRBV28
abundance: NA
CDR3nt: TGTGCCAGTTACCGGACAGCAACTAATGAAAAACTGTTTTTT
CDR3aa: CASYRTATNEKLFF

d_gene: NA
j_gene: TRBJ1-2
v_gene: TRBV9
abundance: NA
CDR3nt: TGTGCCAGCAGCGTAGAGGTCGCGGGAGGTTTATATGGCTACACCTTC
CDR3aa: CASSVEVAGGLYGYTF